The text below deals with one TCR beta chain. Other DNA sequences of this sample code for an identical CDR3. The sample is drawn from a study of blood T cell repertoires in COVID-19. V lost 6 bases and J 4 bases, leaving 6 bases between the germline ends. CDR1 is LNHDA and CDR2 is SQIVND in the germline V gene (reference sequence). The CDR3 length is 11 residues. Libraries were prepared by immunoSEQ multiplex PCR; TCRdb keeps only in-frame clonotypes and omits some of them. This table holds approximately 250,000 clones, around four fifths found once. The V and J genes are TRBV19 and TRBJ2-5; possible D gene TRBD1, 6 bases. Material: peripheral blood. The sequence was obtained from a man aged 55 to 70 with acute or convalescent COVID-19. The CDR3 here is CASSRGETQYF. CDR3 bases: TGTGCCAGTAGCAGGGGAGAGACCCAGTACTTC.